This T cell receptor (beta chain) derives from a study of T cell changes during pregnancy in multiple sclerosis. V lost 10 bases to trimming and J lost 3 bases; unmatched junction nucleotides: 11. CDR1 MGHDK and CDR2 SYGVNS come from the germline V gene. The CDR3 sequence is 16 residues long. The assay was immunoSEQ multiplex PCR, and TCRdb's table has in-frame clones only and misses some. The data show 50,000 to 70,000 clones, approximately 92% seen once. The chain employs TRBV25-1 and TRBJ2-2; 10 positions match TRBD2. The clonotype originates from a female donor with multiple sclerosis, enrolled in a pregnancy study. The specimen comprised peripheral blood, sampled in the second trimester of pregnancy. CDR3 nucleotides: TGTGCCACTCCGCTAGCGGGAGACGGGGACACCGGGGAGCTGTTTTTT. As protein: CATPLAGDGDTGELFF.